The present T cell receptor (beta chain) was sequenced within a study of blood T cell repertoires in COVID-19. Whole-study context: Donors in the United States, Italy and Spain gave samples during acute or convalescent COVID-19.

The V end lost 0 bases, the J end lost 4 bases, and 15 bases lay between the germline ends. This CDR3 contains 17 residues. Germline V gene sequence: CDR1 MNHEY, CDR2 SMNVEV (reference sequence). Sequencing was performed with immunoSEQ multiplex PCR; in TCRdb, only in-frame clones are kept and a portion is missing. In the table there are around 100,000 clones, around four fifths of which are singletons. The TCR originated in a man aged 45-65 years with active or convalescent COVID-19. V usage is TRBV27 and J usage is TRBJ1-4; perhaps TRBD1 as D (6 bases). Sequenced: peripheral blood. The CDR3 coding sequence is TGTGCCAGCAGTTTATCACCCCTCAGGGGCCGTAATGAAAAACTGTTTTTT. Translation: CASSLSPLRGRNEKLFF.